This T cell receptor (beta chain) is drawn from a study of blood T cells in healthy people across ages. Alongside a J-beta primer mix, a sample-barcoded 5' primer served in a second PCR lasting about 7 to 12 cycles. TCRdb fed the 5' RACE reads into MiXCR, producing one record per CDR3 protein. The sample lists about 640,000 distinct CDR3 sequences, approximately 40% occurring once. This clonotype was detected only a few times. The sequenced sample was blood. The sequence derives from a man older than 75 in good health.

CDR3 amino acids: CASSLRDRDTQYF. In DNA, the CDR3 is TGTGCCAGCAGTCTCCGGGATCGAGATACGCAGTATTTT. The chain combines TRBV6-2 or TRBV6-3 with TRBJ2-3; D might be TRBD2 (5 bases). The V and J ends lost 5 bases and 5 bases respectively, with 11 bases between them. Germline assignment: CDR1 MNHEY and CDR2 SVGEGT. The CDR3 has 13 amino acids.